The 17 T cell receptor beta chains below were found in one sample sequenced in a study of response to subunit inactivated influenza vaccine. TCRdb re-called the RT-PCR reads through MiXCR, storing one row per CDR3 protein. The table records some 500,000 distinct CDR3 sequences, more than 15% of them present only once. The sequencing used CD4+ T cells sorted from PBMCs, collected about 23 months after vaccination. The receptors were gathered from a man between 45 and 75 years old who received an inactivated influenza vaccine.

The rearrangement uses TRBV11-1 and TRBJ2-5, with 12 bases lining up with TRBD2. The CDR3 length is 16 residues. Trimming at V came to 5 bases and at J to 4 bases, leaving 8 bases not matched to a gene. The germline gives CDR1 SGHAT, CDR2 FQDESV (reference sequence). The CDR3 is CASSPWLAGGLETQYF. As DNA, the CDR3 is TGTGCCAGCAGCCCCTGGCTAGCGGGAGGGTTAGAGACCCAGTACTTC.

The chain joins TRBV7-2 to TRBJ1-5, with a tentative D call TRBD1 (5 bases). The germline V gene has CDR1 SGHTA and CDR2 FQGNSA. Deletions cut 5 bases from V and 9 bases from J, with 14 bases between. The CDR3 is 13 residues long. The CDR3 protein is CASSPQRGGPQHF. The DNA for the CDR3 is TGTGCCAGCAGCCCCCAACGGGGGGGGCCCCAGCATTTT.

Regarding this clonotype: A read error may produce the germline difference seen at one junction end. The genes are TRBV7-2 and TRBJ2-7; D is perhaps TRBD1 (5 bases). The CDR3 consists of 12 residues. Looked up from germline, CDR1 is SGHTA and CDR2 is FQGNSA. For the CDR3, the DNA is TGTGCCAGCAGCTTAGCGTTGACAGAACCTATCTTC. Translating it yields CASSLALTEPIF.

The genes are TRBV3-1 and TRBJ2-2; 11 nucleotides line up with TRBD2. The CDR3 sequence is 17 residues long. The V segment lost 5 bases and the J segment 1 base; nucleotides outside the gene matches: 6. In germline, CDR1 is LGHDT, CDR2 YNNKEL (reference sequence). The CDR3 loop reads CASSNPSGGMNTGELFF. CDR3 DNA sequence: TGTGCCAGCAGCAACCCTAGCGGGGGGATGAACACCGGGGAGCTGTTTTTT.

The table lists this clonotype with a few counts. The chain couples TRBV11-2 to TRBJ2-2, with 15 nucleotides matching TRBD2. The J segment lost 7 bases and the V segment lost 5 bases, leaving 11 bases of the junction unmatched. Germline lookup yields CDR1 SGHAT and CDR2 FQNNGV. The CDR3 loop spans 18 amino acids. The CDR3 here is CASSTRTSGGALGGELFF. DNA for the CDR3: TGTGCCAGCAGCACCAGGACTAGCGGGGGGGCTTTGGGCGGGGAGCTGTTTTTT.

V and J are TRBV4-3 and TRBJ1-1, with D perhaps matching TRBD1 (5 bases). CDR3 length: 15 residues. The germline V gene has CDR1 LGHNA and CDR2 YSLEER. Trimming took off 1 base at V and 4 bases at J, with 13 bases between the two ends. CDR3 sequence reads: CASSQGEGWATEAFF. Here the CDR3 DNA reads TGCGCCAGCAGCCAAGGAGAGGGGTGGGCCACTGAAGCTTTCTTT.

This clonotype occurred a few times. The genes are TRBV11-2 and TRBJ2-1, with 8 bases fitting TRBD2. After removal of 5 bases from V and 2 bases from J, the junction contained 8 bases not matched to a gene. The CDR3 covers 16 residues. The germline V gene encodes CDR1 SGHAT and CDR2 FQNNGV. The CDR3 sequence: CASSLLGGGTYNEQFF. Written as DNA, the CDR3 is TGTGCCAGCAGCCTTCTAGGCGGGGGGACCTACAATGAGCAGTTCTTC.

There are a few counts of this clonotype. This rearrangement joins TRBV7-9 to TRBJ1-1; 7 positions agree with TRBD1. CDR3 length: 15 amino acids. The ends lost 5 bases at V and 2 bases at J; junction bases unmatched: 8. The germline gives CDR1 SEHNR, CDR2 FQNEAQ (reference sequence). The CDR3 nucleotides are TGTGCCAGCAGCAGGGGACAGCCAGGTAACACTGAAGCTTTCTTT. Protein product: CASSRGQPGNTEAFF.

As concerns this clonotype: Germline and junction disagree at one end, which may indicate a read error. The chain links TRBV6-2 or TRBV6-3 to TRBJ2-3; 8 nucleotides line up with TRBD2. Germline CDR1 and CDR2: MNHEY and SVGEGT. The CDR3 sequence is 13 residues long. The CDR3 nucleotides are TGTGCCAGCAGTTACTCGACTAGCGCCATACACCTTTTT. It yields the protein CASSYSTSAIHLF.

This clonotype turned up a few times. The chain recombines TRBV2 with TRBJ2-2, with TRBD2 matching 7 bases. This CDR3 is 14 amino acids long. V lost 8 bases and J lost 6; bases outside the gene matches: 9. CDR1 is SNHLY and CDR2 is FYNNEI in the germline V gene. The CDR3 nucleotides are TGTGCCAGCCGAAACCTACTAGCGTCCGGGGAGCTGTTTTTT. Its translation is CASRNLLASGELFF.

This sequence joins TRBV29-1 and TRBJ2-3; D is perhaps TRBD2 (5 bases). V lost 6 bases and J lost 0, with 13 bases in between. This CDR3 is 14 amino acids long. Germline CDR1 is SQVTM and CDR2 is ANQGSEA. The DNA for the CDR3 is TGCAGCGTGAGGGCGCGTAGTAGCACAGATACGCAGTATTTT. This codes for CSVRARSSTDTQYF.

This clonotype showed up just a few times. The chain is built from TRBV6-1 and TRBJ1-1; TRBD1 is a possible D gene (5 bases). Trimming stripped 0 bases from V and 11 bases from J, with 13 bases between. CDR1 is MNHNS and CDR2 is SASEGT in the germline V gene. The CDR3 totals 13 residues. The CDR3 loop reads CASSEARGGKAFF. The CDR3 DNA reads as TGTGCCAGCAGTGAAGCGAGGGGCGGTAAGGCTTTCTTT.

This clonotype was detected a few times. The rearrangement joins TRBV19 to TRBJ2-1, with D perhaps matching TRBD2 (6 bases). The V gene lost 5 bases and the J gene lost 3 bases, with 20 bases spanning the gap. Germline V gene lookup returns CDR1 LNHDA and CDR2 SQIVND (reference sequence). The CDR3 loop spans 17 amino acids. CDR3 in DNA: TGTGCCAGTAGTGCGCTGGCGGGGATGACCAACTACAATGAGCAGTTCTTC. Amino acids: CASSALAGMTNYNEQFF.

This clonotype showed up just a few times. The chain joins TRBV20-1 to TRBJ2-7; D not resolved. The V end lost 6 bases, the J end lost 7 bases, and 10 bases lay between the germline ends. Per the germline V gene, CDR1 is DFQATT and CDR2 is SNEGSKA (reference sequence). The CDR3 covers 10 residues. The CDR3 protein is CSAPAGEQYF. CDR3 in DNA: TGCAGTGCCCCGGCCGGGGAGCAGTACTTC.

This clonotype was counted a few times. The chain couples TRBV7-2 to TRBJ2-2; 7 bases map to TRBD2. Germline values: CDR1 SGHTA, CDR2 FQGNSA. The CDR3 spans 15 residues. V lost 5 bases to trimming and J lost 2 bases; unmatched junction nucleotides: 5. CDR3 amino acids: CASSPAGINTGELFF. CDR3 nucleotide sequence: TGTGCCAGCAGCCCAGCGGGAATAAACACCGGGGAGCTGTTTTTT.

There are a few counts of this clonotype. The chain couples TRBV20-1 to TRBJ2-1; 8 bases map to TRBD2. Germline-derived CDR1 and CDR2 are DFQATT and SNEGSKA (reference sequence). After removal of 3 bases from V and 9 bases from J, the junction contained 4 bases not matched to a gene. The length of the CDR3 is 12 residues. CDR3 nucleotide sequence: TGCAGTGCTAGCGGGGGGGGTCGTGAGCAGTTCTTC. It codes for CSASGGGREQFF.

This clonotype showed up just a few times. DNA for the CDR3: TGTGCCAGCAGTCGACAGGGTGCGGAAGAGACCCAGTACTTC. Encoded protein: CASSRQGAEETQYF. This chain connects TRBV28 to TRBJ2-5, with TRBD1 matching over 7 bases. J lost 3 bases, V lost 5 bases, and 6 bases had no gene match. This CDR3 contains 14 residues. CDR1 is MDHEN and CDR2 is SYDVKM in the germline V gene.